A selection of T cell receptor beta chains follows, all from one sample in a study of blood T cell repertoires in COVID-19. Assay used: immunoSEQ multiplex PCR; TCRdb lists only in-frame clones, some missing. The data hold around 82,000 clones, with approximately 91% observed a single time. The sample consisted of peripheral blood. These receptors were taken from a man between 65 and 85 years old with active or convalescent COVID-19. Each CDR3 is given with its conserved first and last residue. The D gene is left open where the match is weak. Clone size is stated in some rows and not others, as once, few, many or a class when expanded.

cdr3_nt cdr3_aa d_call v_call clone_size j_call
TGTGCCAGCAGTGAAGACAGGGGGATACTATCTGGCTATGGCTACACCTTC CASSEDRGILSGYGYTF TRBD1 TRBV2 NA TRBJ1-2
TGTGCCAGCAGCTTGACAATACTGAACACTGAAGCTTTCTTT CASSLTILNTEAFF NA TRBV5-6 once TRBJ1-1
TGTGCCAGCAGCCTAGCGGGGGGAAAATACGAGCAGTACTTC CASSLAGGKYEQYF TRBD2 TRBV3-1/TRBV3-2 NA TRBJ2-7
TGTGCCTGGAGTGTACCCCGGGGGATCCACTATGGCTACACCTTC CAWSVPRGIHYGYTF NA TRBV30 once TRBJ1-2
TGTGCCAGCAGCCCATTTCTAGGGGCTCTAAACACTGAAGCTTTCTTT CASSPFLGALNTEAFF NA TRBV7-2 NA TRBJ1-1
TGTGCCAGCTCAATTGGACAGGGGATGGGAGAGACCCAGTACTTC CASSIGQGMGETQYF TRBD1 TRBV18 once TRBJ2-5
TGTGCCAGCAGTTACTCGGCCGCGGCTAATGAAAAACTGTTTTTT CASSYSAAANEKLFF NA TRBV6-6 NA TRBJ1-4
TGTGCCGCCAGCAAAGCACAGGGTGTGGTACCCTACGAGCAGTACTTC CAASKAQGVVPYEQYF NA TRBV2 NA TRBJ2-7
TGTGCCAGCAGCCTTGGGCATATCTATGGCTACACCTTC CASSLGHIYGYTF NA TRBV12-3/TRBV12-4 NA TRBJ1-2
TGTGCCTGGAGTACAGGGACAGGGGGATATCAGCCCCAGCATTTT CAWSTGTGGYQPQHF TRBD1 TRBV30 NA TRBJ1-5
TGTGCCACCTCCTCATCACCGGGACAGGGGGGGTACGAGCAGTACTTC CATSSSPGQGGYEQYF TRBD1 TRBV24-1 NA TRBJ2-7
TGTGCCAGCAGCCTAAACACCGGGGAGCTGTTTTTT CASSLNTGELFF NA TRBV9 once TRBJ2-2
TGCGCCGGGGGGAGGAAGTTCTCTGGAAACACCATATATTTT CAGGRKFSGNTIYF NA TRBV10-1 NA TRBJ1-3
TGTGCCAGTAGTACCCAGACAGCAGGGGTTTACGAGCAGTACTTC CASSTQTAGVYEQYF NA TRBV19 NA TRBJ2-7
TGTGCCAGCAGCCAAGACCGGGGAGGGGATTCACCCCTCCACTTT CASSQDRGGDSPLHF NA TRBV4-2 NA TRBJ1-6
TGTGCCAGCAGTTACTCGGGAGGGCGCTATAATTCACCCCTCCACTTT CASSYSGGRYNSPLHF NA TRBV6-5 NA TRBJ1-6
TGTGCCAGCAGCTCGGACAGGGACTCCTACGAGCAGTACTTC CASSSDRDSYEQYF TRBD1 TRBV7-8 NA TRBJ2-7
TGTGCCAGCAGTTACATTGTCTCTGGAAACACCATATATTTT CASSYIVSGNTIYF NA TRBV2 NA TRBJ1-3
TGTGCCAGCCTAAGGGACACCAATCAGCCCCAGCATTTT CASLRDTNQPQHF NA TRBV2 NA TRBJ1-5
TGTGCCAGCAGCGTAAAGGGGGACAGGGGACTGAACACTGAAGCTTTCTTT CASSVKGDRGLNTEAFF TRBD1 TRBV9 NA TRBJ1-1
TGTGCCAGCAGCTTGGGAGGGTTTTTGAACACTGAAGCTTTCTTT CASSLGGFLNTEAFF NA TRBV5-4 NA TRBJ1-1
TGTGCCAGCAGCCCGCGGGGGGTGCGGCAAGAGACCCAGTACTTC CASSPRGVRQETQYF NA TRBV21-1 NA TRBJ2-5
TGCGCCAGCAGCCGAATCAGGGGATCAGGTGAAAAACTGTTTTTT CASSRIRGSGEKLFF NA TRBV4-3 once TRBJ1-4